The clone carrying this T cell receptor (beta chain) was detected only a few times. Antigen specificity is unknown. Primers used in a second PCR of about 7 to 12 cycles were a sample-barcoded 5' primer and a J-beta primer mix. Every molecule of cDNA carried a tag from a template-switch adaptor with 12 random nucleotides. MiXCR, applied by TCRdb to the 5' RACE reads, yields one record per CDR3 protein. The sample includes roughly 1.5 million distinct CDR3 sequences, approximately 42% of them seen just once. This sample is drawn from a study of blood T cells in healthy people across ages. Whole-study findings and limits: A roughly linear age-dependent decrease characterized TCR beta diversity per million T cells. Higher naive T cell percentage went strongly together with higher TCR beta diversity. Among long-lived donors, naive CD4+ cells were more numerous and diversity higher than in aged donors.

The CDR3 has 16 residues. Germline CDR1 is MNHEY and CDR2 is SVGAGI. The sequenced sample consisted of blood. This chain links TRBV6-5 with TRBJ2-1, with TRBD1 as a possible D gene (5 bases). The DNA end favors TRBJ2-7, so the J call may be wrong. This TCR was recovered from a woman between 18 and 29 years old in good health. The CDR3 sequence: CASRTKGRLTYNEQYF. CDR3 bases: TGTGCCAGCAGGACGAAGGGGCGCCTGACCTACAATGAGCAGTACTTC.